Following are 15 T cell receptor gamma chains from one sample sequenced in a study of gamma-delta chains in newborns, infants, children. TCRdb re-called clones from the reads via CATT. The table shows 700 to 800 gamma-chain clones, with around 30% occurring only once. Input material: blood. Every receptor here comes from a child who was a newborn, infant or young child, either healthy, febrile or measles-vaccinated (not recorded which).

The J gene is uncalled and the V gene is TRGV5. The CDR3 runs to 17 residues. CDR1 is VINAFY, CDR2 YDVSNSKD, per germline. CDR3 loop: CATWDRGGVTTGWFRIF. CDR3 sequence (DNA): TGTGCCACCTGGGACAGGGGGGGGGTTACCACTGGTTGGTTCAGGATATTT.

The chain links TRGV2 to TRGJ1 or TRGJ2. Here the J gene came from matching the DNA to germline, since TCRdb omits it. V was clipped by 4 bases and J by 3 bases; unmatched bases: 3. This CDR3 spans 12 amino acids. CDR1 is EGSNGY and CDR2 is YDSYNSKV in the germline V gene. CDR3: CATWDFYYKKLF. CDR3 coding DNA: TGTGCCACCTGGGATTTTTATTATAAGAAACTCTTT.

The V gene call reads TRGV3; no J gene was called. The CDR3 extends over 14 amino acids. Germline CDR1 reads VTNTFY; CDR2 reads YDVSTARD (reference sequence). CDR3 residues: CATWDRKSHYKKLF. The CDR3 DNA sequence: TGTGCCACCTGGGACAGGAAAAGTCATTATAAGAAGCTCTTT.

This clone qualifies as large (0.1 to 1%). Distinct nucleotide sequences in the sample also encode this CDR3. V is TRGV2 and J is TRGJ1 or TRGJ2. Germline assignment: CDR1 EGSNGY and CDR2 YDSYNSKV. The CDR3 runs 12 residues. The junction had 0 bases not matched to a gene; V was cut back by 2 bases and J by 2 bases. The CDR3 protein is CATWDDYYKKLF. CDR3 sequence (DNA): TGTGCCACCTGGGACGATTATTATAAGAAACTCTTT.

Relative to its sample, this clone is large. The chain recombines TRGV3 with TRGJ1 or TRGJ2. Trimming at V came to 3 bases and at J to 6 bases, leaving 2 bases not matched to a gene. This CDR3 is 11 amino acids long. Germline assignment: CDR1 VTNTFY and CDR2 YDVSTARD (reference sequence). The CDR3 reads CATWDFYKKLF. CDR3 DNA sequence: TGTGCCACCTGGGACTTTTATAAGAAACTCTTT.

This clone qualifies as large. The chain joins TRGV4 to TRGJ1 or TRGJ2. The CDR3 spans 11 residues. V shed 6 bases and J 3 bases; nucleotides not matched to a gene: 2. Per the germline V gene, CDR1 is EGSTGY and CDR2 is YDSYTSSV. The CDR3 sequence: CATWIYYKKLF. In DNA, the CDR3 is TGTGCCACCTGGATTTATTATAAGAAACTCTTT.

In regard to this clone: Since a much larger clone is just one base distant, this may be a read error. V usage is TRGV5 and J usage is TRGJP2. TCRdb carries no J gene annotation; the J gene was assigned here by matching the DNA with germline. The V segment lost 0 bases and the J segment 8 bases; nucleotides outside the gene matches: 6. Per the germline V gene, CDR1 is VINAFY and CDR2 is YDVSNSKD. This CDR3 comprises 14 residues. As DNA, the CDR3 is TGTGCCACCTGGGACAGGGTTAGCGATTGGATCAAGACGTTT. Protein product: CATWDRVSDWIKTF.

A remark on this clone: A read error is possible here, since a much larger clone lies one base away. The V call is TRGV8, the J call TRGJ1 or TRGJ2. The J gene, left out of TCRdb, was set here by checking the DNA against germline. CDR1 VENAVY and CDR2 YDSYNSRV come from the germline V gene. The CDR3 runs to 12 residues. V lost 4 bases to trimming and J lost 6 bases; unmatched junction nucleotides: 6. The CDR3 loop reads CATWEMGYKKLF. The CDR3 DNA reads TGTGCCACCTGGGAGATGGGTTATAAGAAACTCTTT.

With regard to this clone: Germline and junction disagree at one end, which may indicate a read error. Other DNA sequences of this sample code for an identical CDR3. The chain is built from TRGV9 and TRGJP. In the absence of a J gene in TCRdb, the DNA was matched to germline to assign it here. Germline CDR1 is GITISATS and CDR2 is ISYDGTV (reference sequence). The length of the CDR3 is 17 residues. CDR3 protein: CALWEEIQELGKKIKVF. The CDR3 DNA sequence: TGTGCCTTGTGGGAGGAAATCCAAGAGCTGGGCAAAAAAATCAAGGTATTT.

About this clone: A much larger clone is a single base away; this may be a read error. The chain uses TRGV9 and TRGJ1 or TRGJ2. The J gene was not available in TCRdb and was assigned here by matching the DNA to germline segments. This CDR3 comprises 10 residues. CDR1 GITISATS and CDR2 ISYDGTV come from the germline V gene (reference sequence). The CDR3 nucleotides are TGTGCCCTGTGGGAGGATAAGAAACTCTTT. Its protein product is CALWEDKKLF.

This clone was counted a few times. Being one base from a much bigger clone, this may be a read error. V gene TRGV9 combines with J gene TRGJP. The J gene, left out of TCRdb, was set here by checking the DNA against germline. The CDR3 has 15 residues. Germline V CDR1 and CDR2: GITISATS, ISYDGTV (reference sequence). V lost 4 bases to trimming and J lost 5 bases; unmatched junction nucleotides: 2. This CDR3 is CALWDEELGKKIKVF. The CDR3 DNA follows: TGTGCCTTGTGGGATGAAGAGTTGGGCAAAAAAATCAAGGTATTT.

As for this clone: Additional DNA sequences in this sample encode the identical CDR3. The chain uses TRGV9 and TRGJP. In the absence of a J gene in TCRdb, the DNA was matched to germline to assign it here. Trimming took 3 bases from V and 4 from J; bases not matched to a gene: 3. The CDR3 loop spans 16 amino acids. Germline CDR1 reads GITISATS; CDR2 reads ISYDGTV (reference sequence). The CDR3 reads CALWELQELGKKIKVF. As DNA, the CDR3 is TGTGCCTTGTGGGAGCTACAAGAGTTGGGCAAAAAAATCAAGGTATTT.

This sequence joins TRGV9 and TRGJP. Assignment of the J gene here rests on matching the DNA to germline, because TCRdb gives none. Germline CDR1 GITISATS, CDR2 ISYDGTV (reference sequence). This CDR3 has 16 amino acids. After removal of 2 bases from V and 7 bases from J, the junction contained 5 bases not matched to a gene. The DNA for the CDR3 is TGTGCCTTGTGGGAGGGCCGGGAGTTGGGCAAAAAAATCAAGGTATTT. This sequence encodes CALWEGRELGKKIKVF.

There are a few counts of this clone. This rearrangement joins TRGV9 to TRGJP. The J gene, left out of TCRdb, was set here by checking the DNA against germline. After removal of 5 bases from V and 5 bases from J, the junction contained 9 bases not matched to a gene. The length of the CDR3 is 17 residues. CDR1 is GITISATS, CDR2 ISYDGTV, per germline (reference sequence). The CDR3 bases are TGTGCCTTGTGGGTAGCATTTGAAGAGTTGGGCAAAAAAATCAAGGTATTT. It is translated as CALWVAFEELGKKIKVF.

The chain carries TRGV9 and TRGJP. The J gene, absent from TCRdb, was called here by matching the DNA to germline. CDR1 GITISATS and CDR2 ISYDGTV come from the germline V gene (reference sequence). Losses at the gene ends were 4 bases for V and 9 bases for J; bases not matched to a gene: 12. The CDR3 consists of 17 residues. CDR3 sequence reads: CALWEKGRGLGKKIKVF. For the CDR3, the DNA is TGTGCCTTGTGGGAAAAAGGGAGAGGGTTGGGCAAAAAAATCAAGGTATTT.